This T cell receptor (beta chain) is drawn from a study of early T cells in non-severe SARS-CoV-2 infection. Overall study: Sequencing of bulk RNA from unsorted whole blood was done, without chain pairing. Points from the study as a whole: Lookups in VDJdb leaned toward anti-spike CD8 responses and missed private and CD4 specificities.

On this clonotype: The antigen is not known.

From germline, CDR1 is LGHNA and CDR2 YSLEER. CDR3 size: 19 residues. Trimming removed 2 bases from V and 1 base from J; junction bases left unmatched: 14. TCRdb recomputed calls from the 5' RACE reads with MiXCR, one row per CDR3 protein. Of about 92,000 distinct CDR3 sequences in the sample, around 15% were seen once. The origin of this receptor is an adult who was a healthcare worker with PCR-confirmed SARS-CoV-2 infection or an uninfected control (not recorded which). Sequenced material: whole blood. The chain joins TRBV4-3 to TRBJ2-3, with 8 bases identical to TRBD2. The CDR3 DNA sequence: TGCGCCAGCAGCCAAAACCCCCCGGGAACTAGCGGCCGCACAGATACGCAGTATTTT. Its translation: CASSQNPPGTSGRTDTQYF.